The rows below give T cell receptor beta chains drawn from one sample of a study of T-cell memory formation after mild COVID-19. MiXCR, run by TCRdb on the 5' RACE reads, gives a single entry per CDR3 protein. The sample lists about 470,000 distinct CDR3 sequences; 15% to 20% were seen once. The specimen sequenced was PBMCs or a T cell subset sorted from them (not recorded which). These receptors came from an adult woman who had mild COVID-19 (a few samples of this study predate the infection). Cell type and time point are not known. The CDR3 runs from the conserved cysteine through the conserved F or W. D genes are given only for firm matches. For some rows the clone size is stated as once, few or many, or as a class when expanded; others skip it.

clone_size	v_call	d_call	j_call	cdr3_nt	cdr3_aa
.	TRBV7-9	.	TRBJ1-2	TGTGCCAGCAGCTTAATACGGACTGAGAACTATGGCTACACCTTC	CASSLIRTENYGYTF
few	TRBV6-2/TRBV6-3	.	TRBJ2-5	TGTGCCAGCAGTCCGACTACGGAGACCCAGTACTTC	CASSPTTETQYF
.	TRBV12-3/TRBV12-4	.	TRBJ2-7	TGTGCCAGCAGTTCCTCCTGGGATTACGAGCAGTACTTC	CASSSSWDYEQYF
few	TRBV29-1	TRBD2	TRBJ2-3	TGCAGCTCATCAGGACTAGCGGGCCTCACAGATACGCAGTATTTT	CSSSGLAGLTDTQYF
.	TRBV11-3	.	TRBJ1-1	TGTGCCAGCGGCGGGGGGAAACGGAACACTGAAGCTTTCTTT	CASGGGKRNTEAFF
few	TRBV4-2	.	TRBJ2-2	TGTGCCAGCAGCCCCGCAGTGGCGAACACCGGGGAGCTGTTTTTT	CASSPAVANTGELFF
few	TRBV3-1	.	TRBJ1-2	TGTGCCAGCAGCCAATCTTTCAGGGTTGAGGGGATCTATGGCTACACCTTC	CASSQSFRVEGIYGYTF
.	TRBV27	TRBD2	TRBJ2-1	TGTGCCAGCAGGACCGGGACTAGCGGGACCAATGAGCAGTTCTTC	CASRTGTSGTNEQFF
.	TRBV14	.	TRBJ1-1	TGTGCCAGCAGCCAAGATCGTTCGGGGACGAACACTGAAGCTTTCTTT	CASSQDRSGTNTEAFF
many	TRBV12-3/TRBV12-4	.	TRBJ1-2	TGTGCCAGCAGCCTTACAGGGTATGGAGGCTACACCTTC	CASSLTGYGGYTF
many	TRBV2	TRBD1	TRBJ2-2	TGTGCCAGCAGGCGACAGGGCGGCGGGGAGCTGTTTTTT	CASRRQGGGELFF
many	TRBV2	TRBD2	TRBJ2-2	TGTGCCAGCAGTGAAGCCCAGGGAGGGACCGGGGAGCTGTTTTTT	CASSEAQGGTGELFF
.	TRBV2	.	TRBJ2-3	TGTGCCAGCAGTGAAAATGGGGATCGCGCAGATACGCAGTATTTT	CASSENGDRADTQYF
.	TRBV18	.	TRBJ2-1	TGTGCCAGCTCACCTCAGGACGGTCCCTACAATGAGCAGTTCTTC	CASSPQDGPYNEQFF
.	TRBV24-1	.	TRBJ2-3	TGTGCCACCAGTACCCTGCCGACTGCAGATACGCAGTATTTT	CATSTLPTADTQYF
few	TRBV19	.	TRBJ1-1	TGTGCCAGTAGATATAGCAACACTGAAGCTTTCTTT	CASRYSNTEAFF
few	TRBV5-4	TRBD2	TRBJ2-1	TGTGCCAGCAGCCCACTAGCGGAGTCCTACAATGAGCAGTTCTTC	CASSPLAESYNEQFF
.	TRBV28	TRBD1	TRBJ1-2	TGTGCCAGCAGCACGGGACAGCCCCTTTATGGCTACACCTTC	CASSTGQPLYGYTF
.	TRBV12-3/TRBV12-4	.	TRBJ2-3	TGTGCCGCGGGAAGGGGGAACACAAACACAGATACGCAGTATTTT	CAAGRGNTNTDTQYF
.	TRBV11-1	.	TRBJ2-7	TGTGCCAGCAGCTTTGCCGAGGGAGGACCCTACGAGCAGTACTTC	CASSFAEGGPYEQYF
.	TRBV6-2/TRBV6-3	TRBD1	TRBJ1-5	TGTGCCAGCAGTTCGCAGGGGGTGTATCAGCCCCAGCATTTT	CASSSQGVYQPQHF
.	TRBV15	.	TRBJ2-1	TGTGCCACCAGCAGAGAGCCGGGCGGTGAGCAGTTCTTC	CATSREPGGEQFF
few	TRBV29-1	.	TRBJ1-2	TGCAGCGTCCCGAACTCGGGCAGGGGCCTCACTAACTATGGCTACACCTTC	CSVPNSGRGLTNYGYTF
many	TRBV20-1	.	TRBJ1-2	TGCAGTGCTGCAGAGGACGAACGGGGCTACACCTTC	CSAAEDERGYTF
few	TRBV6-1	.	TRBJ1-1	TGTGCCAGCAGTGAAATGACAGCGCGAACTGAAGCTTTCTTT	CASSEMTARTEAFF